Each of the 18 T cell receptor beta chains below was sequenced from the same sample in a study of blood T cell repertoires in COVID-19. The repertoire was sequenced with immunoSEQ multiplex PCR; TCRdb's copy has only in-frame clones and lacks some. The table shows 100,000 to 150,000 clones, with 84% occurring only once. The sample consisted of PBMCs or T cells enriched from blood (not recorded which). The origin of the receptors is a woman aged 25-40 years who had recovered from COVID-19.

This sequence joins TRBV7-9 and TRBJ2-1; 8 bases line up with TRBD2. CDR1 SEHNR and CDR2 FQNEAQ come from the germline V gene (reference sequence). The CDR3 has 16 residues. Trimming cost V 3 bases and J 9 bases; bases outside gene matches: 13. Written as DNA, the CDR3 is TGTGCCAGCAGCTTCGTACCGGGACTAGAAAACGTTGAGCAGTTCTTC. It codes for CASSFVPGLENVEQFF.

CDR3 in DNA: TGCAGCGTTGGAGCGGGGGGCGGCAATCAGCCCCAGCATTTT. This codes for CSVGAGGGNQPQHF. The chain uses TRBV29-1 and TRBJ1-5, with D possibly matching TRBD1 (6 bases). CDR3 length: 14 amino acids. Trimming took 4 bases from V and 2 from J, leaving 12 bases between them. Germline V gene lookup returns CDR1 SQVTM and CDR2 ANQGSEA. Full variable domain (outside the CDR3, taken from reference TRBV29-1 and TRBJ1-5): SAVISQKPSRDICQRGTSLTIQCQVDSQVTMMFWYRQQPGQSLTLIATANQGSEATYESGFVIDKFPISRPNLTFSTLTVSNMSPEDSSIYLCSVGAGGGNQPQHFGDGTRLSIL.

This clone was recorded only once. V gene TRBV9 combines with J gene TRBJ2-1; D unclear. This CDR3 comprises 15 residues. Germline CDR1 is SGDLS and CDR2 is YYNGEE. V was trimmed by 0 bases and J by 0 bases, leaving 7 bases between them. The CDR3 sequence: CASSVVDLSYNEQFF. DNA for the CDR3: TGTGCCAGCAGCGTAGTAGATCTCTCCTACAATGAGCAGTTCTTC.

This clone was detected once. The chain joins TRBV7-2 to TRBJ2-2; 10 nucleotides match TRBD2. Germline V CDR1 and CDR2: SGHTA, FQGNSA. V was clipped by 5 bases and J by 4 bases; unmatched bases: 4. This CDR3 has 15 residues. CDR3 DNA sequence: TGTGCCAGCAGCCCCAGCGGGAGGGTCACCGGGGAGCTGTTTTTT. Translation gives CASSPSGRVTGELFF.

V gene TRBV4-2 combines with J gene TRBJ2-5; TRBD2 agrees at 11 bases. This CDR3 contains 18 residues. V lost 3 bases and J lost 4; bases outside the gene matches: 13. Germline V CDR1 and CDR2: LGHNA, YNFKEQ. CDR3 nucleotide sequence: TGTGCCAGCAGCCATCACAAGGGGGTAGCGGGAGGGGGAGAGACCCAGTACTTC. Amino acids: CASSHHKGVAGGGETQYF.

This clone was observed a few times. The chain links TRBV12-3 or TRBV12-4 to TRBJ1-1; D is possibly TRBD1 (5 bases). The CDR3 spans 13 residues. The ends were cut back, 3 bases at V and 3 bases at J, with 8 bases in the middle. CDR3: CASSLGGDTEAFF. CDR3 in DNA: TGTGCCAGCAGTTTGGGGGGTGACACTGAAGCTTTCTTT.

This chain links TRBV28 with TRBJ2-2; 14 bases are shared with TRBD2. Germline CDR1 reads MDHEN; CDR2 reads SYDVKM. J lost 5 bases, V lost 8 bases, and 10 bases had no gene match. This CDR3 contains 17 residues. CDR3 region: CASPRLAGGPGTGELFF. The CDR3 nucleotides are TGTGCCAGCCCACGACTAGCGGGAGGGCCGGGGACCGGGGAGCTGTTTTTT.

The chain links TRBV5-1 to TRBJ2-2, with 8 bases that match TRBD1. Germline V CDR1 and CDR2: SGHRS, YFSETQ. V shed 1 base, J shed 6 bases, and the junction held 5 bases outside the gene matches. The CDR3 covers 15 residues. The CDR3 DNA is TGCGCCAGCAGCTTGCGACAGGGGAGGCCCGGGGAGCTGTTTTTT. Protein sequence: CASSLRQGRPGELFF.

In its sample, this clone was seen a few times. The chain has TRBV28 and TRBJ1-5, with a possible D match to TRBD1 (5 bases). The CDR3 has 16 residues. Trimming cost V 2 bases and J 5 bases, with 16 bases left between them. The V gene's germline CDR1 is MDHEN and CDR2 SYDVKM. CDR3 nucleotides: TGTGCCAGCAGTTTACCCGACAGTCATGGGGATCAGCCCCAGCATTTT. Protein: CASSLPDSHGDQPQHF. The full variable domain, rest sourced from reference TRBV28 and TRBJ1-5, is DVKVTQSSRYLVKRTGEKVFLECVQDMDHENMFWYRQDPGLGLRLIYFSYDVKMKEKGDIPEGYSVSREKKERFSLILESASTNQTSMYLCASSLPDSHGDQPQHFGDGTRLSIL.

This sequence joins TRBV5-4 and TRBJ2-3; 11 nucleotides agree with TRBD2. CDR1 is SGHNT, CDR2 YYREEE, per germline (reference sequence). The CDR3 loop spans 18 amino acids. With 0 bases clipped from V and 1 base from J, the junction kept 7 bases outside the gene matches. The CDR3 spells CASSLANLAGGRTDTQYF. CDR3 DNA sequence: TGTGCCAGCAGCTTGGCCAATCTAGCGGGAGGACGCACAGATACGCAGTATTTT.

The chain employs TRBV27 and TRBJ1-6, with a tentative D call TRBD1 (6 bases). Germline assignment: CDR1 MNHEY and CDR2 SMNVEV (reference sequence). The length of the CDR3 is 15 residues. With 7 bases removed from V and 7 bases from J, the gap between germline ends came to 17 bases. CDR3 nucleotide sequence: TGTGCCAGCAACCTGAGGGGGACATCCAATTCACCCCTCCACTTT. Amino acid sequence: CASNLRGTSNSPLHF.

This clone was observed a single time. This chain joins TRBV4-1 and TRBJ2-7, with TRBD2 as a possible D gene (6 bases). The V and J ends lost 1 base and 1 base respectively, with 11 bases between them. CDR1 and CDR2 from the germline V gene are MGHRA and YSYEKL. This CDR3 is built from 15 residues. CDR3: CASSQVLEGSYEQYF. The CDR3 bases are TGCGCCAGCAGCCAAGTCCTGGAGGGATCCTACGAGCAGTACTTC.

This chain links TRBV7-3 with TRBJ2-2; weak D call: TRBD2 (5 bases). The CDR3 sequence is 17 residues long. Trimming pared 5 bases from V and 5 bases from J, leaving 21 bases between. The germline V gene has CDR1 SGHTA and CDR2 FQGTGA. CDR3: CASSRDQLASRTGELFF. The CDR3 DNA follows: TGTGCCAGCAGCCGGGATCAGCTAGCCTCGAGGACCGGGGAGCTGTTTTTT.

The chain has TRBV5-8 and TRBJ1-5, with 7 bases fitting TRBD1. CDR3 length: 17 residues. Germline V gene data show CDR1 as SGHTS and CDR2 as YDEGEE. V shed 4 bases, J shed 1 base, and the junction held 11 bases outside the gene matches. The CDR3 nucleotides are TGTGCCAGCAGCCAACGACAGGGAGGTTTCAGCAATCAGCCCCAGCATTTT. This gives the protein CASSQRQGGFSNQPQHF.

This chain joins TRBV18 and TRBJ2-5; 8 positions match TRBD2. CDR3 length equals 16 residues. The ends lost 3 bases at V and 1 base at J; junction bases unmatched: 7. CDR1 and CDR2 (germline): KGHSH, LQKENI. CDR3 residues: CASSPQAGVIQETQYF. The CDR3 DNA reads TGTGCCAGCTCACCGCAAGCGGGAGTGATCCAAGAGACCCAGTACTTC.

The V and J genes are TRBV11-2 and TRBJ1-6; TRBD1 agrees at 7 bases. V lost 1 base to trimming and J lost 8 bases; unmatched junction nucleotides: 8. The CDR3 spans 16 residues. CDR1 is SGHAT and CDR2 is FQNNGV in the germline V gene. The CDR3 DNA follows: TGTGCCAGCAGCTTAGGGGGTAGACAGGGCGATTCACCCCTCCACTTT. It encodes CASSLGGRQGDSPLHF.

CDR3 coding DNA: TGTGCCAGCAGGTATCCGGCGGGCAGGGGGAACACTGAAGCTTTCTTT. It yields the protein CASRYPAGRGNTEAFF. The rearrangement joins TRBV7-9 to TRBJ1-1; D is perhaps TRBD1 (6 bases). V lost 6 bases and J lost 1, with 18 bases in between. The CDR3 length is 16 residues. Germline V gives CDR1 SEHNR, CDR2 FQNEAQ (reference sequence).

The chain uses TRBV5-1 and TRBJ2-4, with 10 bases matching TRBD1. Germline-derived CDR1 and CDR2 are SGHRS and YFSETQ. The CDR3 is made up of 13 amino acids. V dropped 4 bases and J dropped 9; count of bases not matched to a gene: 4. The chain's CDR3 is CASSMDRGAIQYF. CDR3 sequence (DNA): TGCGCCAGCAGCATGGACAGGGGGGCCATTCAGTACTTC. Based on the CDR3 plus reference TRBV5-1 and TRBJ2-4, the full variable domain is KAGVTQTPRYLIKTRGQQVTLSCSPISGHRSVSWYQQTPGQGLQFLFEYFSETQRNKGNFPGRFSGRQFSNSRSEMNVSTLELGDSALYLCASSMDRGAIQYFGAGTRLSVL.